This T cell receptor beta chain was sequenced for a study of naive and memory T cell subsets (TCRdb year 2017). Background for the entire study: The study applied an open-source, UMI-based TCR alpha and beta sequencing pipeline to sorted naive and memory peripheral blood T cell subsets. The functional CMV T cell responses agreed completely with IgG serology results. RNA was DNase-treated and reverse transcribed with TCR constant-region primers, mostly using SuperScript III. Study-level results and caveats: Each clonotype was defined as a single alpha or beta chain sequence rather than as a paired alpha/beta receptor. Following error correction, more than 85% of naive TCR sequences occurred only once, which made naive abundance distributions much steeper than those of memory subsets. In both CD4 and CD8 cells, a rise in Gini index and a fall in Shannon and inverse Simpson diversity were observed from naive through CM, EM and EMRA. The abundance of TCRs followed a power law with an exponent that differed between naive and memory subsets yet stayed consistent across the three individuals. A few larger clonotypes were present in naive repertoires, especially CD8 naive repertoires, and these clonotypes were possibly memory cells re-expressing CD45RA. The repertoire findings for the naive and memory subsets could not be validated against a ground truth because none was available. RNA-based TCR counts may be influenced by expression changes linked to T cell activation and differentiation.

TCR alpha and beta chain libraries were amplified separately from the second PCR step onward. To determine each donor's CMV status, fresh PBMCs were stimulated overnight with CMV viral lysate, and IFNgamma production from CD4+ T cells was then assessed. CD4 T cells were positively selected with Miltenyi beads, followed by positive selection of CD8 T cells from the CD4-negative fraction. Cells were stained for CD3, CD4, CD8, CD45RA, CD27 and a live/dead dye and were sorted on a BD Aria II into four subsets based on CD45RA and CD27. A few healthy volunteers provided blood, and each donor's sample was split into CD4 and CD8 T cells and then further divided into four differentiation subsets. Roughly 120 ml of peripheral blood was collected from each donor, and PBMC were isolated from the blood using Ficoll-Paque PLUS density-gradient centrifugation. Sorted cells were lysed in RLT buffer, after which RNA was extracted using a Qiagen RNeasy kit and stored at -80 degrees C.

The library was prepared using UMI-ligation and nested PCR. The beta constant-region primer was an equimolar mix of two oligonucleotides covering both TRBC1 and TRBC2. Four rounds of PCR, combining the SP2 primer with nested alpha and beta constant-region primers, were used to amplify the ligated cDNA. A single-stranded oligonucleotide bearing the SP2 primer plus a 12-nucleotide UMI was ligated onto the 3' end of the cDNA by T4 RNA ligase 1. The ligation reaction was incubated at 16°C for about 18-24 hours. PCR2 was typically run as a SYBR Green qPCR and stopped at a predetermined threshold to prevent over-amplification. Agencourt AMPure XP magnetic beads were used for all purifications after the first. Library amounts were measured by Qubit and library quality was assessed on a TapeStation, where the main peak was expected at around 650 bp. Pooled libraries were sequenced on an Illumina MiSeq with v2 2x251 paired-end kits, typically giving about 0.85-2 million reads per sample. Libraries were pooled at around 4 nM per sample, and about 4.5-7% PhiX was added to improve cluster recognition. The authors' analysis ran thus. V and J genes were assigned to Demultiplexor-processed FASTQ reads by Decombinator through tag matching, with a single base-pair mismatch being allowed. Collapsinator used UMIs to correct both sequencing errors and frequency errors arising from PCR heterogeneity. TCRs were translated and CDR3s were extracted from the conserved cysteine to the FGXG phenylalanine by CDR3Translator, with non-productive sequences being flagged. Gini, Shannon entropy and inverse Simpson indices were computed after subsampling the repertoires to the same number of UMI-defined TCRs. Within the linear range, a power law was fitted to clonotype abundance distributions using maximum likelihood. When run on a single naive CD8 sample, MIGEC and the pipeline yielded similar UMI counts, similar unique TCR numbers and similar clonal distributions. In one analysis, naive TCRs that were also found in any memory subset of the same donor were excluded from the naive repertoire. The repertoires were searched for around 7,000 CMV-associated CDR3 sequences that had been compiled from VDJdb and a published dataset. TCRdb reprocessed the public reads (quality trimming at Q25 with fastp, clone calling with MiXCR) and kept in-frame beta chains. Under each unique CDR3 protein, matching rows form one entry showing the most common genes and DNA. The V and J calls reflect TCRdb's pipeline rather than the authors' work. For this sample there are over 80,000 distinct CDR3 sequences; roughly 12% appear just once. 0.13% of the sample lies in the top ten.

Only a few counts were recorded for this clonotype. Its recognized antigen is unknown. There are no base qualities to consult, and no much larger clone falls within one base. From the germline V gene, CDR1 is SGHTA and CDR2 is FQGNSA. The CDR3 runs 19 residues from the cysteine to the phenylalanine. Kept here is only the CDR3 DNA, which spans 57 bases and is read in frame from base 1. V lost 2 bases and J lost 0 bases; the stretch between them is 21 bases long. The rearranged chain carries TRBV7-2 and TRBJ2-3, with the D gene not clear enough to name. The receptor comes from a human donor in good health. Sequencing input: naive CD4+ T cells from blood. Sample cell subset or site, as interpreted from the label and publication: naive T cells, CD45RA high CD27+. The CDR3 protein: CASSLLSLLRKSSTDTQYF. The nucleotide sequence is given as TGTGCCAGCAGCTTATTATCCTTGCTTCGCAAAAGTAGCACAGATACGCAGTATTTT.